The sequence of this T cell receptor beta chain was determined in a study of blood T cells in healthy people across ages. Study-wide context: Capture via template switching afforded approximately one barcoded beta molecule per two T cells.

This CDR3 is 12 amino acids long. Trimming shortened V by 6 bases and J by 5 bases, and 9 bases separated the two germline ends. Per the germline V gene, CDR1 is KGHSH and CDR2 is LQKENI. Then a second PCR, running roughly 7 to 11 cycles, was carried out with a sample-barcoded 5' primer and a J-beta primer mix. TCRdb recomputed calls from the 5' RACE reads with MiXCR, one row per CDR3 protein. The sample contains approximately 800,000 distinct CDR3 sequences, 46% of which appear only once. What was sequenced was blood. The receptor was isolated from a man at least 80 years old in good health. The chain links TRBV18 to TRBJ2-3; no definite D call. CDR3 nucleotide sequence: TGTGCCAGCTCCCCAGATCAAGATACGCAGTATTTT. Its translation is CASSPDQDTQYF.